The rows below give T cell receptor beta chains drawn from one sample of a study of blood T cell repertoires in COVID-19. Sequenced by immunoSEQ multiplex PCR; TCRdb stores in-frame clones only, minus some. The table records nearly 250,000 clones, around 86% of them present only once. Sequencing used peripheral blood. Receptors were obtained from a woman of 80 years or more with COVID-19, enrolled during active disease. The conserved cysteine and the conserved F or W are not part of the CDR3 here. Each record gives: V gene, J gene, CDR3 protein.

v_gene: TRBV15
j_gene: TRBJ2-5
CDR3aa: ATSTDRVGETQY

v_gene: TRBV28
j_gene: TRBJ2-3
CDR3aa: ASSLAGGGTDTQY

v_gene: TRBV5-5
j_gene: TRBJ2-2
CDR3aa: ASTTAGGPTGELF

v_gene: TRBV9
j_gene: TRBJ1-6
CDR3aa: ASRQGDRGNSPLH

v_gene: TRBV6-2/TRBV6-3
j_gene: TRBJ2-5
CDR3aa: ASSYSRLGLVTQETQY

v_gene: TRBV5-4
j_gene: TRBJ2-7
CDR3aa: ASSTGIEQY

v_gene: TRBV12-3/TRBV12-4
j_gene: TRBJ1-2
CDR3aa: ASSLSEYGYT

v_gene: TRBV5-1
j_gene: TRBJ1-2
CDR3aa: ASSLEQVYGYT

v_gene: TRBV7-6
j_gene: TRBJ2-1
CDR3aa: ASSFSGGAYNEQF

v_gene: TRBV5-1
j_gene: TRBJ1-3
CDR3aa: ASSLVHPQGSSGNTIY

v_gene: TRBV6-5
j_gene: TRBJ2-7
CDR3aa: ASLAEKGYEQY

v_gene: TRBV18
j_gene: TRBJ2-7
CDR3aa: ASSPLGTSGSYEQY

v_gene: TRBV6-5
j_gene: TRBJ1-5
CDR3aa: ASRSGQKENQPQH

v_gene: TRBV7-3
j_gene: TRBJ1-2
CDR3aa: ASSGGGNYGYT

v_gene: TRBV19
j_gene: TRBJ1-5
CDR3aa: ASSIDSQGAGQPQH

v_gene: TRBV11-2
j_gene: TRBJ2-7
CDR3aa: ASSLGPGTGIGEQY

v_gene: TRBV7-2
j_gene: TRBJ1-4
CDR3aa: ASSLAGQPSEKLF

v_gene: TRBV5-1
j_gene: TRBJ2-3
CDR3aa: ASSGGQGISWDTQY

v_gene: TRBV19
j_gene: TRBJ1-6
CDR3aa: ASSIRRESSPLH

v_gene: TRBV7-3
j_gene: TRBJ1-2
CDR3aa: ASSRGQGNGYT

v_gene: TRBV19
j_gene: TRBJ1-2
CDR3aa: ASSIQGGAYGYT

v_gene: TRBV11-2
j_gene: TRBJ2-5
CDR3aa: ASSLLGFTLQETQY

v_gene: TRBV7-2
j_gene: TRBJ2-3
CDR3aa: ASSWRGPSTDTQY

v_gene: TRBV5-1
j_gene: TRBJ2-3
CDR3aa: ASSSQVPDTQY

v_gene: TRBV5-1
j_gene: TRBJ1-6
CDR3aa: ASSLGFSQSDSPLH

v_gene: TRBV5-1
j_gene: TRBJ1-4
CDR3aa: ASSLSRGGGEKLF

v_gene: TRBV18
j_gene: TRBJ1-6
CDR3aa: ASSPGTGGDSPLH

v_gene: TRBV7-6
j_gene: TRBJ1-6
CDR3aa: ASSLAGGLSLH

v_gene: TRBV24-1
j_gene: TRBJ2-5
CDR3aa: ATSDPSQGVETQY

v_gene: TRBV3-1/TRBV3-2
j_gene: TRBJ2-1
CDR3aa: ASSQITSGGASEQF

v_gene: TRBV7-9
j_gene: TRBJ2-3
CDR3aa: ASSLLWGRGRRTDTQY

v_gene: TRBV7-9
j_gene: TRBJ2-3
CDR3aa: ASSPYRGGAVDTQY

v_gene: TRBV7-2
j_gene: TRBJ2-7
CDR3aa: ASSWTSGDYEQY

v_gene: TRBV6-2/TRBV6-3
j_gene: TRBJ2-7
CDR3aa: ASSYRQGTYEQY

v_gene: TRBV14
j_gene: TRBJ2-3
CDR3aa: ASSQDLPGVDTQY

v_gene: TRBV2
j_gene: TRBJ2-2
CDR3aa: ASRGGLNTGELF

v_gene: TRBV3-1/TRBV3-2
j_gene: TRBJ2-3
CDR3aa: ASTLAGGPRDTQY

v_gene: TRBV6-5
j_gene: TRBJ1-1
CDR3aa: ASNSVQGLAEAF

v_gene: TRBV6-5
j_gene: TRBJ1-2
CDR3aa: ATRIGIGDYGYT

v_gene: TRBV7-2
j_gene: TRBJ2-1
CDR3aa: ASSLRPGQGNNEQF

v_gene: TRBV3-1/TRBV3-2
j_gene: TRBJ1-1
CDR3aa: ASSQRGGTGNTEAF

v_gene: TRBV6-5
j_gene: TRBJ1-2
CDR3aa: ASSYAGLGANYGYT

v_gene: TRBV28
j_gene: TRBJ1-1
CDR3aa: ASRGQNTEAF

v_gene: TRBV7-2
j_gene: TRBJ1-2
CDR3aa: ASIPGGSNYGYT

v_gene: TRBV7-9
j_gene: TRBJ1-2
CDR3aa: ASSYRPQGIGYT

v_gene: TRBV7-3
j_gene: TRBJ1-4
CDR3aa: ASSLTGANNEKLF

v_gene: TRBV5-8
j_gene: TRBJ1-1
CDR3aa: ASSPGRGMAF

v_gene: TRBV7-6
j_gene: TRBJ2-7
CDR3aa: ASSLSPNAGTGGVLNEQY

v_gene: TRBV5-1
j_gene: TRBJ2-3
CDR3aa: ASRPGLAGGLVTDTQY

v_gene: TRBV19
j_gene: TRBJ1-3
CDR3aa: ASSTQGGGNAIY

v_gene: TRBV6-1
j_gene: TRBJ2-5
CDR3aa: ASSDTGGPSETQY

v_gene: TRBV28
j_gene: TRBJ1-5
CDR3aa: ASSPLGTGSFNQPQH